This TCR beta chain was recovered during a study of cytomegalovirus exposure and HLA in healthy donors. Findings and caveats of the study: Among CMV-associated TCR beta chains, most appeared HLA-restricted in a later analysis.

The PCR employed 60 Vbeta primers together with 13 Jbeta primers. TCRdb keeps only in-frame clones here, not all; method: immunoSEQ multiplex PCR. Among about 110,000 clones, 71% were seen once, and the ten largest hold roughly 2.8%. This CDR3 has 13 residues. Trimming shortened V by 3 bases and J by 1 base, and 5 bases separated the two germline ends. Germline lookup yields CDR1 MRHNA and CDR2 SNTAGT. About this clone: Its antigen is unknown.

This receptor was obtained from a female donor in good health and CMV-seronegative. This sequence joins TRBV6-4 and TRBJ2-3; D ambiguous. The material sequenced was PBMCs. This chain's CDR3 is CASSDTGTDTQYF. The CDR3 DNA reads TGTGCCAGCAGTGATACAGGCACAGATACGCAGTATTTT.